The sequence of this T cell receptor (beta chain) was determined in a study of monozygotic twins with inflammatory bowel disease. Whole-study results and caveats: Individual T cell subtypes were not distinguishable. Fewer clonotypes were shared with others by IBD patients than by healthy twins, especially with disease activity.

The CDR3 consists of 11 residues. Germline V gene lookup returns CDR1 SQVTM and CDR2 ANQGSEA. UMIs were attached via template switching, each with a 6-nucleotide sample barcode. TCRdb re-called the 5' RACE reads and shows each CDR3 protein once, DNA omitted. The table lists around 370,000 distinct CDR3 sequences. Comment on this clonotype: Its antigen is undetermined.

Staff drew an approximately 2.5 ml blood sample from each donor. Material for sequencing was blood. The sequence was collected from a human donor with ulcerative colitis or Crohn's disease, or a healthy co-twin of an affected twin (not recorded which). The gene calls are TRBV29-1 and TRBJ2-5. CDR3 region: CSVRQQETQYF.